Each of the 32 T cell receptor beta chains below was sequenced from the same sample in a study of early T cells in non-severe SARS-CoV-2 infection. In TCRdb, the 5' RACE reads were re-called with MiXCR into one record per CDR3 protein. This table holds approximately 29,000 distinct CDR3 sequences, around 5.8% found once. Sequencing used whole blood. All receptors come from an adult who was a healthcare worker with PCR-confirmed SARS-CoV-2 infection or an uninfected control (not recorded which).

The chain links TRBV28 to TRBJ2-7, with a weak D call TRBD2 (6 bases). Germline CDR1 and CDR2: MDHEN and SYDVKM. V was trimmed by 4 bases and J by 6 bases, leaving 19 bases between them. CDR3 size: 15 residues. CDR3 protein: CASSSSDRAGGEQYF. The DNA of the CDR3 is TGTGCCAGCAGTTCCAGTGACAGAGCCGGGGGCGAGCAGTACTTC.

There are many counts of this clonotype. The rearrangement joins TRBV7-8 to TRBJ2-5; D perhaps matches TRBD2 (5 bases). V was clipped by 1 base and J by 5 bases, with 14 bases between them. The CDR3 has 15 residues. CDR1 and CDR2 from the germline V gene are SGHVS and FQNEAQ. CDR3: CASSLVGLGMETQYF. DNA of the CDR3: TGTGCCAGCAGCTTAGTTGGACTTGGGATGGAGACCCAGTACTTC.

This clonotype came up many times. CDR3 amino acids: CASSILTGLNTGELFF. Written as DNA, the CDR3 is TGTGCCAGTAGTATACTGACAGGACTGAACACCGGGGAGCTGTTTTTT. The chain couples TRBV19 to TRBJ2-2; D may be TRBD1 (6 bases). The CDR3 totals 16 residues. Germline CDR1 reads LNHDA; CDR2 reads SQIVND (reference sequence). V lost 2 bases and J 1 base, leaving 11 bases between the germline ends.

Of note for this clonotype: A much larger clone is a single base away; this may be a read error. The rearrangement uses TRBV11-3 and TRBJ2-5; D is possibly TRBD1 or TRBD2 (6 bases each). Germline V lookup: CDR1 SGHNT, CDR2 YENEEA. The CDR3 sequence is 15 residues long. The CDR3 spells CVSSPGAQSQETQYF. The CDR3 DNA is TGTGTCAGCAGCCCGGGGGCACAGAGCCAAGAGACCCAGTACTTC. The full variable domain, with the rest looked up from reference TRBV11-3 and TRBJ2-5, is EAGVVQSPRYKIIEKKQPVAFWCNPISGHNTLYWYLQNLGQGPELLIRYENEEAVDDSQLPKDRFSAERLKGVDSTLKIQPAELGDSAVYLCVSSPGAQSQETQYFGPGTRLLVL.

This clonotype was observed at least ten times. V is TRBV11-2 and J is TRBJ1-1; D gene unclear. Trimming took off 1 base at V and 1 base at J, with 7 bases between the two ends. The CDR3 totals 14 residues. Germline CDR1 is SGHAT and CDR2 is FQNNGV. CDR3 amino acids: CASSLVRGNTEAFF. The CDR3 bases are TGTGCCAGCAGCTTAGTGCGGGGGAACACTGAAGCTTTCTTT.

This clonotype occurred many times. V gene TRBV20-1 combines with J gene TRBJ2-1; D is unresolved. Trimming took off 4 bases at V and 7 bases at J, with 17 bases between the two ends. This CDR3 is built from 14 residues. Germline V gene lookup returns CDR1 DFQATT and CDR2 SNEGSKA (reference sequence). CDR3 region: CSAKWTLRLNEQFF. CDR3 coding DNA: TGCAGTGCTAAATGGACCCTCCGGTTGAATGAGCAGTTCTTC.

This clonotype has at least ten counts. The rearrangement links TRBV20-1 to TRBJ2-3, with a tentative D call TRBD2 (6 bases). Germline V gene data show CDR1 as DFQATT and CDR2 as SNEGSKA (reference sequence). Trimming cost V 1 base and J 6 bases, with 14 bases left between them. The CDR3 runs 14 residues. The CDR3 sequence: CSARGAGPGDTQYF. DNA of the CDR3: TGCAGTGCTAGAGGGGCGGGGCCTGGGGATACGCAGTATTTT.

The sample holds many counts of this clonotype. The rearrangement uses TRBV10-3 and TRBJ2-2; TRBD2 agrees at 10 bases. Germline V gene data show CDR1 as ENHRY and CDR2 as SYGVKD. The V gene end was trimmed by 7 bases and the J gene end by 6 bases; junction bases not matched to a gene: 14. The CDR3 runs to 17 residues. CDR3 protein: CAITAAGGPVDAGELFF. The CDR3 nucleotides are TGTGCCATCACCGCAGCGGGGGGGCCGGTTGATGCCGGGGAGCTGTTTTTT.

The V call is TRBV2, the J call TRBJ1-2, with D unclear. CDR1 is SNHLY and CDR2 is FYNNEI in the germline V gene. The V end was cut by 7 bases, the J end by 7 bases, with 16 bases between. There are 13 residues in the CDR3. The CDR3 sequence is CASNGWRERGYTF. CDR3 DNA sequence: TGTGCCAGCAACGGATGGAGGGAGCGTGGCTACACCTTC. Using reference TRBV2 and TRBJ1-2 for the parts outside the CDR3, the full variable domain is EPEVTQTPSHQVTQMGQEVILRCVPISNHLYFYWYRQILGQKVEFLVSFYNNEISEKSEIFDDQFSVERPDGSNFTLKIRSTKLEDSAMYFCASNGWRERGYTFGSGTRLTVV.

This clonotype was observed at least ten times. The DNA for the CDR3 is TGTGCCAGCAGCTCCGGGACAGGGTGGGGCGGAAACACCATATATTTT. Its translation is CASSSGTGWGGNTIYF. The chain couples TRBV6-1 to TRBJ1-3; 9 bases line up with TRBD1. The ends lost 6 bases at V and 4 bases at J; junction bases unmatched: 10. The germline V gene encodes CDR1 MNHNS and CDR2 SASEGT. The CDR3 is 16 residues long.

The J gene is TRBJ1-5, the V gene TRBV6-6; TRBD1 might be the D (6 bases). V lost 6 bases and J lost 1, with 13 bases in between. CDR1 and CDR2 (germline): MNHNY, SVGAGI (reference sequence). The CDR3 sequence is 15 residues long. This chain's CDR3 is CASSRRGGSNQPQHF. The CDR3 DNA sequence: TGTGCCAGCAGCCGCAGGGGAGGAAGCAATCAGCCCCAGCATTTT.

This chain connects TRBV2 to TRBJ1-2; no firm D call. Trimming removed 3 bases at V and 8 bases at J, with 13 bases between. The CDR3 sequence is 13 residues long. Germline CDR1 reads SNHLY; CDR2 reads FYNNEI. The CDR3 bases are TGTGCCAGCAGTGAGGGCGGCCTAAAGGGCTACACCTTC. Translation gives CASSEGGLKGYTF.

This chain joins TRBV7-9 and TRBJ1-2, with 8 bases aligning to TRBD1. Germline V lookup: CDR1 SEHNR, CDR2 FQNEAQ (reference sequence). Unmatched junction bases numbered 1, after V lost 3 bases and J lost 4 bases. The CDR3 is 13 amino acids. Here the CDR3 reads CASSFGQGYGYTF. Here the CDR3 DNA reads TGTGCCAGCAGCTTCGGACAGGGCTATGGCTACACCTTC.

This clonotype has only a few counts. The rearrangement uses TRBV29-1 and TRBJ1-2; D not resolved. Trimming cost V 2 bases and J 3 bases, with 10 bases left between them. The CDR3 loop spans 13 amino acids. Germline CDR1 SQVTM, CDR2 ANQGSEA. CDR3 amino acids: CSVENQPHYGYTF. CDR3 sequence (DNA): TGCAGCGTTGAAAACCAACCCCACTATGGCTACACCTTC.

This clonotype was counted many times. The chain is built from TRBV12-3 or TRBV12-4 and TRBJ1-1; 9 bases map to TRBD1. J lost 5 bases, V lost 6 bases, and 4 bases had no gene match. This CDR3 is 13 amino acids long. Here the CDR3 DNA reads TGTGCCAGCAGGGGACAGGGCTTTACTGAAGCTTTCTTT. The encoded protein is CASRGQGFTEAFF.

Many counts were recorded for this clonotype. The chain links TRBV18 to TRBJ2-3; D might be TRBD2 (6 bases). V was pared by 6 bases and J by 1 base, with 14 bases between. CDR3 size: 15 residues. CDR1 and CDR2 (germline): KGHSH, LQKENI. The CDR3 spells CASSQMEGGTDTQYF. The CDR3 DNA reads as TGTGCCAGCTCCCAGATGGAGGGTGGCACAGATACGCAGTATTTT.

The CDR3 DNA follows: TGTGCCAGCAGCGTTGGAGAAGGGGACTACGAGCAGTACTTC. Its translation is CASSVGEGDYEQYF. The chain has TRBV9 and TRBJ2-7; D perhaps matches TRBD1 (5 bases). Germline values: CDR1 SGDLS, CDR2 YYNGEE. This CDR3 is built from 14 residues. The V end was cut by 2 bases, the J end by 3 bases, with 12 bases between.

This clonotype was seen repeatedly, ten times or more. The V and J genes are TRBV12-3 or TRBV12-4 and TRBJ1-1; 7 bases match TRBD1. This CDR3 region has 14 residues. After removal of 5 bases from V and 4 bases from J, the junction contained 7 bases not matched to a gene. The DNA of the CDR3 is TGTGCCAGCAGTAGACAGGGAGAGGGCACTGAAGCTTTCTTT. Encoded protein: CASSRQGEGTEAFF.

Ten or more counts support this clonotype. The chain has TRBV29-1 and TRBJ2-7, with 9 bases that match TRBD2. The ends lost 4 bases at V and 0 bases at J; junction bases unmatched: 4. The length of the CDR3 is 14 residues. Germline values: CDR1 SQVTM, CDR2 ANQGSEA. Here the CDR3 DNA reads TGCAGCGTTGGACTAGCGGCGAGCTCCTACGAGCAGTACTTC. It codes for CSVGLAASSYEQYF.

CDR3 sequence (DNA): TGCAGTGCTCAGGGGGCAACTGAAGCTTTCTTT. Amino acids: CSAQGATEAFF. The V gene is TRBV20-1, the J gene TRBJ1-1, with 8 bases matching TRBD1. With V trimmed by 5 bases and J by 5 bases, 1 base remained unmatched. The CDR3 contains 11 residues. CDR1 and CDR2 (germline): DFQATT, SNEGSKA (reference sequence).

This clonotype was picked up many times. One end of the junction fails to match germline, which may point to a read error. The genes are TRBV6-1 and TRBJ1-1, with D perhaps matching TRBD1 (5 bases). This CDR3 spans 14 amino acids. The germline CDR1 and CDR2 sequences are MNHNS and SASEGT. Written as DNA, the CDR3 is TGTGTCAGCAGCGAACAGGTGCAGGATCTCGGAGTTTTCTTT. Protein: CVSSEQVQDLGVFF.

This clonotype was counted many times. V gene TRBV6-5 combines with J gene TRBJ1-6; no clear D gene. The V and J ends lost 6 bases and 3 bases respectively, with 12 bases between them. Germline V gene sequence: CDR1 MNHEY, CDR2 SVGAGI. This CDR3 spans 15 amino acids. The CDR3 sequence: CASRGVRVYNSPLHF. CDR3 nucleotides: TGTGCCAGCAGAGGTGTCAGAGTCTATAATTCACCCCTCCACTTT.

This clonotype was detected a few times. The chain employs TRBV7-3 and TRBJ1-1, with D unresolved. CDR1 SGHTA and CDR2 FQGTGA come from the germline V gene. V was cut by 1 base and J by 5 bases, with 11 bases left in between. The CDR3 spans 14 residues. CDR3: CASSLNNGPTEAFF. The CDR3 DNA is TGTGCCAGCAGCTTAAATAATGGGCCAACTGAAGCTTTCTTT. The variable domain in full, with the rest retrieved from reference TRBV7-3 and TRBJ1-1, is GAGVSQTPSNKVTEKGKYVELRCDPISGHTALYWYRQSLGQGPEFLIYFQGTGAADDSGLPNDRFFAVRPEGSVSTLKIQRTERGDSAVYLCASSLNNGPTEAFFGQGTRLTVV.

The chain couples TRBV12-3 or TRBV12-4 to TRBJ2-3; D gene unclear. Trimming cost V 5 bases and J 4 bases, with 13 bases left between them. CDR3 length equals 14 residues. The CDR3 is CASSLSTSPDTQYF. The CDR3 DNA reads TGTGCCAGCAGTCTCAGTACGTCCCCAGATACGCAGTATTTT.

This clonotype was counted many times. This chain connects TRBV5-6 to TRBJ2-7; D is ambiguous. V was cut by 2 bases and J by 0 bases, with 18 bases left in between. Germline values: CDR1 SGHDT, CDR2 YYEEEE. This CDR3 comprises 17 residues. CDR3 sequence (DNA): TGTGCCAGCAGCTTCCCCTTAGGGTCGGGCCTCTCCTACGAGCAGTACTTC. It is translated as CASSFPLGSGLSYEQYF.

This clonotype was recorded a few times. One junction end disagrees with the germline gene, perhaps due to a read error. The chain links TRBV5-1 to TRBJ2-7; D might be TRBD1 (5 bases). This CDR3 spans 15 amino acids. Germline lookup yields CDR1 SGHRS and CDR2 YFSETQ. The CDR3, as DNA: TGCGCCAGCAGCTTGGCCGCGACAGAACCCTACGAGCACTACTTC. This gives the protein CASSLAATEPYEHYF.

This clonotype has a count of ten or more. The chain links TRBV12-3 or TRBV12-4 to TRBJ2-7, with TRBD1 matching 11 bases. The V segment lost 1 base and the J segment 7 bases; nucleotides outside the gene matches: 3. The CDR3 length is 14 residues. The CDR3 nucleotides are TGTGCCAGCAGTTTAGGGGGACAGGGGGTTGAGCAGTACTTC. Amino acids: CASSLGGQGVEQYF.

This clonotype showed up many times. The chain joins TRBV18 to TRBJ2-3; TRBD2 aligns across 11 bases. The CDR3 is 18 amino acids. The V gene's germline CDR1 is KGHSH and CDR2 LQKENI. V gave up 2 bases and J gave up 0 bases; unmatched junction bases: 7. This CDR3 is CASSPWRWTSGSTDTQYF. The CDR3 nucleotides are TGTGCCAGCTCACCATGGAGATGGACTAGCGGGAGCACAGATACGCAGTATTTT.

This clonotype came up a few times. This chain joins TRBV20-1 and TRBJ2-3, with D perhaps TRBD1 (6 bases). Germline assignment: CDR1 DFQATT and CDR2 SNEGSKA (reference sequence). The CDR3 totals 13 residues. CDR3 nucleotide sequence: TGCAGGGTACAGGGCCCTCGAACAGATACGCAGTATTTT. It is translated as CRVQGPRTDTQYF.

This clonotype has at least ten counts. The gene calls are TRBV27 and TRBJ2-7, with TRBD2 matching over 8 bases. CDR1 and CDR2 from the germline V gene are MNHEY and SMNVEV (reference sequence). CDR3 length equals 13 residues. Unmatched junction bases numbered 3, after V lost 3 bases and J lost 5 bases. The DNA for the CDR3 is TGTGCCAGCAGTTTGCGGACTAGCAACGAGCAGTACTTC. This gives the protein CASSLRTSNEQYF.

The table lists this clonotype with many counts. The chain uses TRBV7-9 and TRBJ2-1; 8 nucleotides agree with TRBD1. J was trimmed by 2 bases and V by 5 bases; bases with no gene match: 8. The CDR3 is 16 residues long. Germline CDR1 reads SEHNR; CDR2 reads FQNEAQ (reference sequence). The CDR3 region is CASSITQGVTYNEQFF. CDR3 DNA sequence: TGTGCCAGCAGCATTACACAGGGGGTCACCTACAATGAGCAGTTCTTC.

This clonotype was seen ten or more times. The genes are TRBV27 and TRBJ2-7; tentatively, D is TRBD1 (5 bases). The CDR3 loop spans 16 amino acids. Germline V CDR1 and CDR2: MNHEY, SMNVEV (reference sequence). V was clipped by 6 bases and J by 0 bases, with 18 bases between them. This chain's CDR3 is CASRRSAADSSYEQYF. Written as DNA, the CDR3 is TGTGCCAGCAGACGAAGCGCGGCCGACAGCTCCTACGAGCAGTACTTC.